Listed here are 24 T cell receptor beta chains from one sample, sequenced in a study of tissue T cells after allogeneic stem cell transplantation. The time point is: mouse harvest day 14 after allogeneic transplant. Tail vein injection delivered 10^7 T-cell-depleted bone marrow cells and 10^6 splenic CD5+ T cells. The assay was immunoSEQ multiplex PCR, and TCRdb's table has in-frame clones only and misses some. The sample holds around 2,000 clones; around 50% are singletons and the top ten take approximately 25%. The sequenced material came from gut tissue. The source is a female BALB/c mouse given C57BL/6 T cells with graft-versus-host disease after an allogeneic hematopoietic cell transplant.

On this clone: Gene names denote mouse genes. With the read ending 1 residue before the CDR3 end, the germline J gene is used to fill in that end. The chain uses TRBV12-1 and TRBJ2-1; TRBD2 is a possible D gene (6 bases). Germline CDR1 and CDR2: SGHSN and HYEKVE. There are 16 residues in the CDR3. V gave up 0 bases and J gave up 1 base, with 12 bases separating them. Partial CDR3 DNA: TGTGCCAGCTCTCTCGAAACTGGGCGAAACTATGCTGAGCAGTTC. Its protein is CASSLETGRNYAEQF. The full CDR3 is CASSLETGRNYAEQFF.

About this clone itself: Genes and germline come from the mouse. Read sequence stops 1 residue before the CDR3 end, and the germline J gene provides the missing end. The chain combines TRBV1 with TRBJ2-4; no reliable D call. The CDR3 extends over 14 amino acids. V lost 2 bases, J lost 0 bases, and 6 bases lay in between. Germline CDR1 NSQYPW, CDR2 LRSPGD (reference sequence). CDR3 sequence reads: CTCSARTSQNTLYF. The sequenced CDR3 bases are TGCACCTGCAGTGCACGAACTAGTCAAAACACCTTGTAC.

Turning to this clone: Here the gene names and germline are mouse. The CDR3 loop reads CASSLFRDSGNTLYF. Incomplete CDR3 DNA: TGTGCCAGCAGTCTGTTTAGGGATTCTGGAAATACGCTCTAT. The rearrangement links TRBV26 to TRBJ1-3; D ambiguous. The CDR3 end lies 1 residue beyond the end of the read and is filled in from the germline J gene. V was pared by 1 base and J by 0 bases, with 7 bases between. The CDR3 is 15 amino acids. The V gene's germline CDR1 is KGHPV and CDR2 FQNQEV (reference sequence).

Worth noting for this clone: Genes and germline are mouse. CDR3 DNA (partial): TGTGCAAGCAGCTTATTTGCAAACTCCGACTACACC. Protein sequence: CASSLFANSDYT. The whole CDR3 region reads CASSLFANSDYTF. The gene calls are TRBV16 and TRBJ1-2; D is uncertain. The read finishes 1 residue shy of the CDR3 end, and the germline J gene is used to complete it. Trimming pared 2 bases from V and 0 bases from J, leaving 4 bases between. CDR1 is SGHSA and CDR2 is FRNQAP in the germline V gene. CDR3 length equals 13 residues.

This clone came up a few times. Mouse gene names and germline throughout. The read falls 1 residue short of the CDR3 end, and the missing part is taken from the germline J gene. The V and J genes are TRBV12-2 and TRBJ2-5, with D perhaps TRBD2 (6 bases). Trimming removed 0 bases from V and 3 bases from J, with 9 bases in between. Germline V gene lookup returns CDR1 SGHLS and CDR2 HYDKME. This CDR3 contains 14 residues. Partial CDR3 DNA: TGTGCCAGCTCTCTCGTCCTGGGGCAAGACACCCAGTAC. This sequence encodes CASSLVLGQDTQY. From start to end, the CDR3 is CASSLVLGQDTQYF.

In its sample, this clone ranks as medium-sized. Sequence at one end of the junction differs from germline and may be a read error. Gene names follow the mouse nomenclature. The CDR3 end lies 1 residue beyond the end of the read and is filled in from the germline J gene. The V call is TRBV26, the J call TRBJ2-4; weak D call: TRBD1 (6 bases). The germline V gene has CDR1 KGHPV and CDR2 FQNQEV (reference sequence). The CDR3 sequence is 14 residues long. The chain's CDR3 is CASRLQGSQNTLYF. Incomplete CDR3 DNA: TGTGCCAGCCGTCTGCAGGGGAGTCAAAACACCTTGTAC. Drawing the rest from reference TRBV26 and TRBJ2-4, the complete variable domain is NSKVIQTPRYLVKGQGQKAKMRCIPEKGHPVVFWYQQNKNNEFKFLINFQNQEVLQQIDMTEKRFSAECPSNSPCSLEIQSSEAGDSALYLCASRLQGSQNTLYFGAGTRLSVL.

This clone was recorded a few times. The listed genes are named as in mouse. The CDR3 goes on 1 residue after the read ends, and that part is filled in from the germline J gene. The rearrangement links TRBV26 to TRBJ1-4; TRBD1 might be the D (5 bases). Germline V lookup: CDR1 KGHPV, CDR2 FQNQEV (reference sequence). Trimming cost V 2 bases and J 7 bases, with 8 bases left between them. The CDR3 consists of 13 residues. CDR3 sequence: CASSLQGGERLFF. CDR3 DNA, as far as it was read: TGTGCCAGCAGTCTGCAGGGAGGCGAAAGATTATTT.

In the case of this clone: Gene names denote mouse genes. The read is 1 residue too short to cover the CDR3 end, so that end is filled in from the germline J gene. V is TRBV23 and J is TRBJ1-1; TRBD1 is the table's D call and was not checked against the DNA. The CDR3 is 14 amino acids. Germline V gene data show CDR1 as KGHTA and CDR2 as FQNQQP. The covered CDR3 bases are TGCTCCAGCAGTCAACAGGGTGGGAACACAGAAGTCTTC. This sequence encodes CSSSQQGGNTEVF. The CDR3 as a whole reads CSSSQQGGNTEVFF.

Concerning this clone itself: Here the gene names and germline are mouse. The read finishes 1 residue shy of the CDR3 end, and the germline J gene is used to complete it. V gene TRBV26 combines with J gene TRBJ1-2, with a tentative D call TRBD1 (5 bases). Between the trimmed V and J ends, which lost 6 bases and 3 bases, there was a span of 11 bases. This CDR3 spans 13 amino acids. Germline values: CDR1 KGHPV, CDR2 FQNQEV (reference sequence). CDR3 region: CASRAGGDSDYTF. Incomplete CDR3 DNA: TGTGCCAGCAGGGCCGGGGGTGACTCCGACTACACC.

A remark on this clone: Mouse germline and gene names are used. The CDR3 end falls 1 residue outside the read, so it is completed with the germline J gene. The chain joins TRBV26 to TRBJ2-5; possibly TRBD1 or TRBD2 for D (5 bases each). The CDR3 has 15 amino acids. The germline V gene encodes CDR1 KGHPV and CDR2 FQNQEV (reference sequence). Trimming took off 2 bases at V and 2 bases at J, with 11 bases between the two ends. The covered CDR3 bases are TGTGCCAGCAGTCTGGGGGGATTGGGCCAAGACACCCAGTAC. This codes for CASSLGGLGQDTQY. The CDR3 as a whole reads CASSLGGLGQDTQYF.

With respect to this clone: The listed genes are named as in mouse. From the germline J gene comes the end of the CDR3, since the read stops 1 residue before it. V usage is TRBV4 and J usage is TRBJ1-4; 9 nucleotides match TRBD1. This CDR3 is 15 amino acids long. V shed 4 bases and J 4 bases; nucleotides not matched to a gene: 4. Looked up from germline, CDR1 is LGHDT and CDR2 is YNNKQL (reference sequence). The CDR3 loop reads CASSLGDRVNERLFF. Incomplete CDR3 DNA: TGTGCCAGCAGCTTGGGGGACAGGGTCAACGAAAGATTATTT.

About this clone: Gene names follow the mouse nomenclature. The read ends 1 residue shy of where the CDR3 ends; the end is completed using the germline J gene. This rearrangement joins TRBV2 to TRBJ2-1; D is possibly TRBD2 (7 bases). Germline V lookup: CDR1 LGHNA, CDR2 YSYQKL. There are 17 residues in the CDR3. V was shortened by 0 bases and J by 4 bases, with 16 bases between the two germline ends. CDR3 DNA, as far as it was read: TGTGCCAGCAGCCAAGATAGGGAGGGGGGCGCTTATGCTGAGCAGTTC. Amino acids: CASSQDREGGAYAEQF. The CDR3 reads in full as CASSQDREGGAYAEQFF.

This clone has just a few counts. Germline and genes here are mouse. The CDR3 end is not reached by the read, which stops 1 residue before it; the germline J gene fills it in. This chain uses TRBV17 with TRBJ2-5, with 11 bases that match TRBD2. This CDR3 region has 16 residues. Unmatched junction bases numbered 3, after V lost 3 bases and J lost 1 base. Germline V CDR1 and CDR2: MNHDT, YYDKIL. The CDR3 protein is CASSSWGLGDQDTQYF. The DNA read from the CDR3 is TGTGCTAGCAGTAGTTGGGGACTGGGGGACCAAGACACCCAGTAC.

This clone has a handful of counts. Gene labels here are mouse ones. Read data end 1 residue before the CDR3 end; the end is taken from the germline J gene. V and J are TRBV26 and TRBJ2-7, with 7 nucleotides matching TRBD1. CDR3 size: 12 residues. V shed 2 bases, J shed 5 bases, and the junction held 0 bases outside the gene matches. Looked up from germline, CDR1 is KGHPV and CDR2 is FQNQEV (reference sequence). The CDR3 spells CASSLGQDEQYF. CDR3 DNA (partial): TGTGCCAGCAGTCTGGGACAGGATGAACAGTAC.

In its sample, this clone is large. The genes and germline here are from mouse. The read ends 1 residue before the CDR3 terminus; that terminus is restored from the germline J gene. The chain is built from TRBV12-2 and TRBJ1-3; D is possibly TRBD1 (6 bases). The V and J ends lost 0 bases and 0 bases respectively, with 8 bases between them. CDR3 length: 15 residues. Germline values: CDR1 SGHLS, CDR2 HYDKME. The chain's CDR3 is CASSLGTISGNTLYF. CDR3 DNA (partial): TGTGCCAGCTCTCTCGGGACAATTTCTGGAAATACGCTCTAT.

Comments on this clone: All gene names here are mouse names. Sequencing ends 1 residue short of the CDR3 end; the germline J gene provides the rest. The chain has TRBV2 and TRBJ2-7; 8 bases fit TRBD2. Germline trimming cut 2 bases from V and 4 bases from J; bases unmatched to any gene: 1. CDR1 is LGHNA and CDR2 is YSYQKL in the germline V gene. CDR3 length: 13 residues. The sequenced CDR3 bases are TGTGCCAGCAGCCAAAACTGGGGGTATGAACAGTAC. It codes for CASSQNWGYEQY. From start to end, the CDR3 is CASSQNWGYEQYF.

This clone was observed a few times. The gene symbols are mouse symbols. The read terminates 1 residue ahead of where the CDR3 ends, so the germline J gene completes it. V and J are TRBV2 and TRBJ2-7; unclear D gene. Trimming removed 0 bases from V and 4 bases from J, with 10 bases in between. The CDR3 length is 14 residues. CDR1 is LGHNA and CDR2 is YSYQKL in the germline V gene. This CDR3 reads CASSQDKGRYEQYF. CDR3 DNA (partial): TGTGCCAGCAGCCAAGACAAGGGCAGATATGAACAGTAC.

This clone is categorized as large (0.1 to 1%). Mouse gene names apply. Read coverage stops 1 residue before the CDR3 terminus; the germline J gene supplies the remainder. J is TRBJ1-4 and V is TRBV23; the table's D call, TRBD1, has no DNA check behind it. From germline, CDR1 is KGHTA and CDR2 FQNQQP. CDR3 length equals 16 residues. The part of the CDR3 DNA that was read is TGCTCCAGCAGTCACCCCGGGACAGGGACCAACGAAAGATTATTT. It specifies CSSSHPGTGTNERLF. The CDR3 as a whole reads CSSSHPGTGTNERLFF.

A word on this clone: Gene names are mouse gene names. The CDR3 end is not reached by the read, which stops 1 residue before it; the germline J gene fills it in. The chain carries TRBV3 and TRBJ2-3; unclear D gene. Trimming pared 1 base from V and 1 base from J, leaving 9 bases between. The length of the CDR3 is 15 residues. Germline V gives CDR1 SNHLY, CDR2 FYNGKV (reference sequence). The sequenced CDR3 bases are TGTGCCAGCAGCTTAGTGGGCGCGCGTGCAGAAACGCTGTAT. Translating gives CASSLVGARAETLY. The complete CDR3 protein is CASSLVGARAETLYF.

Details on this clone: Gene names follow the mouse nomenclature. The read terminates 1 residue before the CDR3 end, so the remaining end is supplied by the germline J gene. The chain employs TRBV23 and TRBJ2-5; the DNA was not used to check the table's D call, TRBD2. The length of the CDR3 is 17 residues. Germline V gene data show CDR1 as KGHTA and CDR2 as FQNQQP. The CDR3 bases that were read are TGCTCCAGCAGTCAATCTCCACTGGGGGCTAACCAAGACACCCAGTAC. Translation: CSSSQSPLGANQDTQY. The whole CDR3 protein is CSSSQSPLGANQDTQYF. The complete variable domain, with remaining parts taken from reference TRBV23 and TRBJ2-5, reads DAAVTQKPRYLIKMKGQEAEMKCIPEKGHTAVFWYQQKQSKELKFLIYFQNQQPLDQIDMVKERFSAVCPSSSLCSLGIRTCEAEDSALYLCSSSQSPLGANQDTQYFGPGTRLLVL.

Concerning this clone: The germline and genes are mouse ones. The read ends 1 residue shy of where the CDR3 ends; the end is completed using the germline J gene. The chain combines TRBV26 with TRBJ1-6, with D perhaps TRBD1 (6 bases). TRBJ1-6 is placed among ORFs of uncertain function. The CDR3 extends over 14 amino acids. Germline CDR1 reads KGHPV; CDR2 reads FQNQEV (reference sequence). The germline V and J ends were trimmed by 4 bases and 3 bases, with 7 bases remaining between them. CDR3 DNA (partial): TGTGCCAGCAGTCAGGACAGCTATAATTCGCCCCTCTAC. Translated: CASSQDSYNSPLY. The entire CDR3 reads CASSQDSYNSPLYF.

In regard to this clone: Gene names and germline match the mouse. The CDR3 is cut off 1 residue early in the read; its end comes from the germline J gene. The J gene is TRBJ2-7, the V gene TRBV12-2; D is perhaps TRBD1 (6 bases). This CDR3 region has 13 residues. Between the trimmed V and J ends, which lost 6 bases and 0 bases, there was a span of 11 bases. CDR1 and CDR2 (germline): SGHLS, HYDKME. The CDR3 reads CASRGQSSYEQYF. CDR3 DNA, as far as it was read: TGTGCCAGCCGGGGACAAAGCTCCTATGAACAGTAC.

Notes on this clone: The gene names here belong to mouse. The CDR3 extends 1 residue past the end of the read, so its final part is completed from the germline J gene. This chain uses TRBV16 with TRBJ2-5; TRBD2 matches 10 bases. The CDR3 runs 15 residues. CDR1 and CDR2 (germline): SGHSA, FRNQAP. Germline trimming cut 5 bases from V and 2 bases from J; bases unmatched to any gene: 4. The CDR3 here is CASSPRLGGQDTQYF. The CDR3 bases that were read are TGTGCAAGCAGCCCTCGACTGGGGGGCCAAGACACCCAGTAC.

About this clone itself: Mouse names are used for the genes. Read sequence stops 1 residue before the CDR3 end, and the germline J gene provides the missing end. This rearrangement joins TRBV2 to TRBJ2-3, with TRBD2 matching over 9 bases. The germline V gene has CDR1 LGHNA and CDR2 YSYQKL. This CDR3 has 15 amino acids. J lost 2 bases, V lost 4 bases, and 4 bases had no gene match. Incomplete CDR3 DNA: TGTGCCAGCAGCCTGGGGGGGCGCGTTGCAGAAACGCTGTAT. As protein: CASSLGGRVAETLY. The complete CDR3 sequence is CASSLGGRVAETLYF.